This paragraph covers one TCR beta chain sequence. What this receptor recognizes is not known. Within one base of it there is no much larger clone, and no base qualities were kept. This specimen comes from a study of blood T cell repertoires in COVID-19 (dated by TCRdb to 2020 to 2022). Background on the whole study: Collaborator samples came from the United States, Italy and Spain and covered acute and convalescent phases of COVID-19. The dataset comprised deeply sampled blood TCRbeta repertoires from subjects exposed to, actively infected with, or recovered from COVID-19. The samples were drawn from the first 160 participants of the ongoing ImmuneRACE study and from under 1,500 subjects provided by 6 global collaborators. A de-identified subject ID, COVID-19 status, age in years and sex were almost always included in the sample metadata. The repertoires were released in a freely available public database intended as a resource for research on the immune response to SARS-CoV-2. Where available, HLA class I and class II types were taken from metadata supplied by the sample provider and were not determined by assay-based typing. The material from the prospective study consisted of cDNA or gDNA derived from T cells, B-cell-depleted T cells, or PBMCs. Results the study describes overall, beyond this receptor: Clinical and demographic metadata were provided uncurated, with the amount varying by source and participant.

The collaborating institutions used their own protocols to collect whole blood in K2EDTA tubes. For TCRbeta analysis, collaborators shipped samples in one of three forms: frozen whole blood, isolated PBMCs, or DNA extracted from either of those sample types. TCRbeta CDR3 regions were amplified from genomic DNA by means of the immunoSEQ Assay, a bias-controlled multiplex PCR. In the source study's methods: Nucleated cell counts per sample were estimated from amplification of reference gene primers within the assay. To quantify the absolute abundance of each unique TCRbeta CDR3 rearrangement, sequence reads were collapsed and filtered. Productive Simpson clonality was computed per sample as the square root of Simpson's diversity index over productive rearrangements. This is the immuneACCESS table as TCRdb keeps it, with only in-frame sequences that have V and J called. A part of the clones is gone; compared with another copy, unresolved V genes explain less than half, and the rest is unexplained. V and J calls and clone size are given by that table; D and trimming were obtained from the DNA. This sample gives about 380,000 clones in total; roughly 85% of them show up just once. Clones ranked in the top ten supply 3% to 4% of the sample.

The CDR3 measures 18 amino acids from cysteine to phenylalanine. The read is trimmed to its CDR3 DNA, 54 bases read in frame from base 1. V is pruned by 2 bases and J by 0 bases, leaving 9 bases of the junction without a gene match. Sequences KGHDR (CDR1) and SFDVKD (CDR2) are obtained from the germline V gene. The sequence came from a woman between 18 and 29 years old with acute or convalescent COVID-19. The sequence links TRBV24-1 to TRBJ2-1, with 7 bases in between that match TRBD2. Source material: peripheral blood. The CDR3 region reads CATSDSRRGESSYNEQFF. The bases read TGTGCCACCAGTGATTCGAGACGGGGGGAGAGCTCCTACAATGAGCAGTTCTTC.